This record concerns one T cell receptor (beta chain) sequence. No antigen is known for it. Donors in the study were healthy people who gave bone marrow. This entry comes from a study of cytomegalovirus exposure and HLA in healthy donors. The PCR was carried out with 60 Vbeta primers and 13 Jbeta primers. The repertoire was sequenced with immunoSEQ multiplex PCR; TCRdb's copy has only in-frame clones and lacks some. Among under 200,000 clones listed, 79% were seen once. Trimming cost V 7 bases and J 0 bases, with 10 bases left between them. From germline, CDR1 is LNHDA and CDR2 SQIVND (reference sequence). The CDR3 has 14 amino acids. Findings and limits, study-wide: It was taken for granted in presence/absence analyses that sequencing depth across donors was roughly uniform. Most TCR beta V segments were productive about 90% or about 30% of the time in an earlier analysis. Reportedly, cytomegalovirus status was diagnosed with high sensitivity and specificity.

The V and J genes are TRBV19 and TRBJ1-3; no firm D call. Input material: PBMCs. The clonotype was recovered from a woman in her thirties or forties in good health and CMV-seronegative. The CDR3 sequence is CASIDFYSGNTIYF. Written as DNA, the CDR3 is TGTGCCAGTATAGACTTTTACTCTGGAAACACCATATATTTT.